This T cell receptor beta chain was captured by sequencing in a study of blood T cell repertoires in COVID-19. For the study at large: PBMCs, B-cell-depleted T cells, or T cells were the source of the cDNA or gDNA that made up the material.

Ages ranged from about 18 to 89 years, with residence in about two dozen US areas. Participants' reported clinical history set cohort assignment. In the original processing: Amplification of reference gene primers provided the estimated nucleated cell counts. The assay was immunoSEQ multiplex PCR, and TCRdb's table has in-frame clones only and misses some. The DNA was the basis for D and trimming; V, J and clone size are from that table. The sample contains under 200,000 clones, more than 80% of which appear only once. Sequencing was done on a sample of PBMCs or T cells enriched from blood (not recorded which). This sequence originates from a woman between 18 and 29 years old who had recovered from COVID-19.

The CDR3 DNA sequence: TGTGCCAGCATTCGGAGAGACGCAGATGGCTACACCTTC. Protein sequence: CASIRRDADGYTF. The chain employs TRBV2 and TRBJ1-2, with D unresolved. The CDR3 runs 13 residues. Germline V CDR1 and CDR2: SNHLY, FYNNEI. V was shortened by 7 bases and J by 6 bases, with 15 bases between the two germline ends.